These T cell receptor beta chains were read from a single sample in a study of T cell responses to AZD1222 COVID-19 vaccine. The assay was immunoSEQ multiplex PCR, and TCRdb's table has in-frame clones only and misses some. The repertoire has some 80,000 clones, about 87% of them found once; the top ten carry approximately 9.1%. The material was peripheral blood, obtained 28 days after the second dose of the MenACWY control vaccine. The receptor source for this set is an adult who received the MenACWY meningococcal vaccine as a control. CDR3s include the opening cysteine and the closing phenylalanine or tryptophan. D genes are given only for firm matches. Only some rows state a clone size, as once, few, many or a class for expanded clones.

v_gene: TRBV6-2/TRBV6-3; d_gene: .; abundance: .; j_gene: TRBJ2-2; CDR3nt: TGTGCCAGCAGTTCTTACACCGGGGAGCTGTTTTTT; CDR3aa: CASSSYTGELFF
v_gene: TRBV7-2; d_gene: TRBD1; abundance: .; j_gene: TRBJ2-7; CDR3nt: TGTGCCAGCATCCCTTTTAGACAGGGCTCCTACGAGCAGTACTTC; CDR3aa: CASIPFRQGSYEQYF
v_gene: TRBV30; d_gene: .; abundance: .; j_gene: TRBJ1-2; CDR3nt: TGTGCCTGGAGTACGGACAGAAACTATGGCTACACCTTC; CDR3aa: CAWSTDRNYGYTF
v_gene: TRBV30; d_gene: .; abundance: .; j_gene: TRBJ1-1; CDR3nt: TGTGCCTGGAGTGTAACGGGGGTTGAAGCTTTCTTT; CDR3aa: CAWSVTGVEAFF
v_gene: TRBV7-8; d_gene: TRBD1; abundance: .; j_gene: TRBJ2-2; CDR3nt: TGTGCCAGCAGCCCCAGGGGGCAGGCCGGGGAGCTGTTTTTT; CDR3aa: CASSPRGQAGELFF
v_gene: TRBV30; d_gene: .; abundance: .; j_gene: TRBJ1-1; CDR3nt: TGTGCCTGGAGGGGCGACATAGTGAACACTGAAGCTTTCTTT; CDR3aa: CAWRGDIVNTEAFF
v_gene: TRBV6-6; d_gene: .; abundance: .; j_gene: TRBJ2-7; CDR3nt: TGTGCCAGCAGCCGAAACCATCCCGCGTCCGGGACTCTGGCTATGGAGCAGTACTTC; CDR3aa: CASSRNHPASGTLAMEQYF
v_gene: TRBV5-1; d_gene: .; abundance: .; j_gene: TRBJ1-2; CDR3nt: TGCGCCAGCAGCCCCGGACAGCCAACGGAGGGCTACACCTTC; CDR3aa: CASSPGQPTEGYTF
v_gene: TRBV7-9; d_gene: .; abundance: .; j_gene: TRBJ1-6; CDR3nt: TGTGCCAGCAGCTTAGGCCCGAATTCACCCCTCCACTTT; CDR3aa: CASSLGPNSPLHF
v_gene: TRBV5-6; d_gene: .; abundance: .; j_gene: TRBJ1-4; CDR3nt: TGTGCCAGCAGCCAGGGGTTGGTAACTAATGAAAAACTGTTTTTT; CDR3aa: CASSQGLVTNEKLFF
v_gene: TRBV28; d_gene: .; abundance: .; j_gene: TRBJ2-7; CDR3nt: TGTGCCAGCATTTCCACGAGCTCCTACGAGCAGTACTTC; CDR3aa: CASISTSSYEQYF
v_gene: TRBV7-8; d_gene: TRBD1; abundance: .; j_gene: TRBJ1-1; CDR3nt: TGTGCCAGCAGCTTAGAAAGGGGGCGCCCTGAAGCTTTCTTT; CDR3aa: CASSLERGRPEAFF
v_gene: TRBV19; d_gene: TRBD1; abundance: once; j_gene: TRBJ2-7; CDR3nt: TGTGCCAGTACCCCATCCCCGGGACAGTGGTCCTACGAGCAGTACTTC; CDR3aa: CASTPSPGQWSYEQYF
v_gene: TRBV7-9; d_gene: .; abundance: .; j_gene: TRBJ1-2; CDR3nt: TGTGCCAGCAGCTTGGGAAGCGGGGACTATGGCTACACCTTC; CDR3aa: CASSLGSGDYGYTF
v_gene: TRBV12-3/TRBV12-4; d_gene: TRBD1; abundance: .; j_gene: TRBJ1-4; CDR3nt: TGTGCCAGCAGAGGGGACAGTAATGAAAAACTGTTTTTT; CDR3aa: CASRGDSNEKLFF
v_gene: TRBV27; d_gene: TRBD1; abundance: .; j_gene: TRBJ2-1; CDR3nt: TGTGCCAGCAGTTACAAACAGGGGTGGGAGAATGAGCAGTTCTTC; CDR3aa: CASSYKQGWENEQFF